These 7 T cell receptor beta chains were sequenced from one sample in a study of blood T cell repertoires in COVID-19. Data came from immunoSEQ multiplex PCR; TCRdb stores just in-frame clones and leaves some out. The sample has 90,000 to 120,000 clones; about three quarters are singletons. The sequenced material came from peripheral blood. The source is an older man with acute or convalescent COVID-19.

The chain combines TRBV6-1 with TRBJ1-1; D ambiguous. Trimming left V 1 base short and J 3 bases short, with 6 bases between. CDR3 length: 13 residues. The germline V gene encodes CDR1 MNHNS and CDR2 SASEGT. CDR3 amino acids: CASSEGGDTEAFF. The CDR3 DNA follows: TGTGCCAGCAGTGAAGGGGGAGACACTGAAGCTTTCTTT.

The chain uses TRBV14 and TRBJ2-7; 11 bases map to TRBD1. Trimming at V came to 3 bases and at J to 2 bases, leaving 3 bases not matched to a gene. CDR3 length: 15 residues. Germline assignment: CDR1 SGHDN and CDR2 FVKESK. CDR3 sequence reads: CASSQRGQGAYEQYF. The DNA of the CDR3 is TGTGCCAGCAGCCAGCGGGGACAGGGGGCCTACGAGCAGTACTTC.

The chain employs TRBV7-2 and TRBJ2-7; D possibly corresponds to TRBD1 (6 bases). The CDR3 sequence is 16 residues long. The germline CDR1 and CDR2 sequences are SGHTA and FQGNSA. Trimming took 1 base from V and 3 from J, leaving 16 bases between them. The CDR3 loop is CASSLVTGGLGYEQYF. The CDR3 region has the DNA TGTGCCAGCAGCTTAGTGACAGGCGGGCTGGGCTACGAGCAGTACTTC.

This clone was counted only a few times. CDR3: CASSPRGGREAFF. CDR3 nucleotide sequence: TGCGCCAGCAGCCCTAGGGGGGGGCGAGAAGCTTTCTTT. V gene TRBV5-1 combines with J gene TRBJ1-1; TRBD1 might be the D (6 bases). Between the trimmed V and J ends, which lost 4 bases and 8 bases, there was a span of 15 bases. The CDR3 runs 13 residues. Per the germline V gene, CDR1 is SGHRS and CDR2 is YFSETQ. Variable domain in full (rest from reference TRBV5-1 and TRBJ1-1): KAGVTQTPRYLIKTRGQQVTLSCSPISGHRSVSWYQQTPGQGLQFLFEYFSETQRNKGNFPGRFSGRQFSNSRSEMNVSTLELGDSALYLCASSPRGGREAFFGQGTRLTVV.

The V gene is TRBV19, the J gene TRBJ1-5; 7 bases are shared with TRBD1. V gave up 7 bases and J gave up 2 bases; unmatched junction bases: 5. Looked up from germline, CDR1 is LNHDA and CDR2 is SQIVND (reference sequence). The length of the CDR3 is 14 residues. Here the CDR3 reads CASTFQGGNQPQHF. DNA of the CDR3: TGTGCCAGTACTTTCCAGGGGGGCAATCAGCCCCAGCATTTT.

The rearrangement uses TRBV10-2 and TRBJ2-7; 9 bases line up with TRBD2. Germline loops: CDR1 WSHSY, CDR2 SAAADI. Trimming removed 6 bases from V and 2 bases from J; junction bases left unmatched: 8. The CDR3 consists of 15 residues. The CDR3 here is CASREVAGAAYEQYF. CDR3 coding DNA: TGCGCCAGCAGAGAGGTAGCGGGGGCCGCCTACGAGCAGTACTTC.

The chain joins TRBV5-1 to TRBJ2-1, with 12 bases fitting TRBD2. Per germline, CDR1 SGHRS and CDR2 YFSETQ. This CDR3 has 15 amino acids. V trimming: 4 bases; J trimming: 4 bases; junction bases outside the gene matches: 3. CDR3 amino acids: CASSLTSGGYNEQFF. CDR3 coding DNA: TGCGCCAGCAGCCTGACTAGCGGGGGATACAATGAGCAGTTCTTC.